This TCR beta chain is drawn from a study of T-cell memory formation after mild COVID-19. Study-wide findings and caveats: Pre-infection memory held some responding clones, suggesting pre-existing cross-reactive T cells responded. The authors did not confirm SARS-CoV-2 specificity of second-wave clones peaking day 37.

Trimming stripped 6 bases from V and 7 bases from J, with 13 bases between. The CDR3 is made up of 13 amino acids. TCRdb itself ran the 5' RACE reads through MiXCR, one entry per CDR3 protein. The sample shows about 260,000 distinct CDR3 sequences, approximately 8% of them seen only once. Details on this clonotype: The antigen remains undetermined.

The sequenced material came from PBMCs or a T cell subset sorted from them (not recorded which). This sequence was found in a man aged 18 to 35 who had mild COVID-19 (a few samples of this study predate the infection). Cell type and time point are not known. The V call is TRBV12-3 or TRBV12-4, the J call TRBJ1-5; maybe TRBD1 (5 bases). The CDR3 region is CASRPSGAQPQHF. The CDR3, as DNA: TGTGCCAGCAGGCCCTCCGGGGCCCAGCCCCAGCATTTT.